The clone carrying this T cell receptor beta chain was counted at least ten times. Its matching antigen is unknown. TCRdb reprocessed the RT-PCR reads with MiXCR, giving one entry per CDR3 protein. The sample holds hundreds of thousands of distinct CDR3 sequences, approximately 15% seen once. This specimen comes from a study of response to subunit inactivated influenza vaccine. This CDR3 is 15 amino acids long. The ends were cut back, 0 bases at V and 4 bases at J, with 11 bases in the middle. Germline assignment: CDR1 SGHRS and CDR2 YFSETQ. Study-wide findings and caveats: After each seasonal influenza vaccination, few new T cells are recruited, the authors suggested.

This receptor was taken from a man over 45 who received an inactivated influenza vaccine. Sequencing used PBMCs from blood, obtained roughly 15 days before vaccination. The chain is built from TRBV5-1 and TRBJ1-5; no reliable D call. CDR3 protein: CASSLGGQSNQPQHF. CDR3 DNA sequence: TGCGCCAGCAGCTTGGGTGGTCAGTCGAATCAGCCCCAGCATTTT.